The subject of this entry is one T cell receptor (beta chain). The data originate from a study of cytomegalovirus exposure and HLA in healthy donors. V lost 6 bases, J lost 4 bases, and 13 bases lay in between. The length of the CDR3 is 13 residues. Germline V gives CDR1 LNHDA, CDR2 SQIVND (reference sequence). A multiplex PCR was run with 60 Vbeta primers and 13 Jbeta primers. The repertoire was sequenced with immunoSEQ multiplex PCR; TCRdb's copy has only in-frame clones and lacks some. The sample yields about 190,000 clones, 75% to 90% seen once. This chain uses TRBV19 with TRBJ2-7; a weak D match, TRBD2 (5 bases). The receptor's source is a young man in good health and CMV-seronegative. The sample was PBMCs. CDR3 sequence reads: CASSGNLMYEQYF. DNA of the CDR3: TGTGCCAGTAGCGGGAATCTTATGTACGAGCAGTACTTC.